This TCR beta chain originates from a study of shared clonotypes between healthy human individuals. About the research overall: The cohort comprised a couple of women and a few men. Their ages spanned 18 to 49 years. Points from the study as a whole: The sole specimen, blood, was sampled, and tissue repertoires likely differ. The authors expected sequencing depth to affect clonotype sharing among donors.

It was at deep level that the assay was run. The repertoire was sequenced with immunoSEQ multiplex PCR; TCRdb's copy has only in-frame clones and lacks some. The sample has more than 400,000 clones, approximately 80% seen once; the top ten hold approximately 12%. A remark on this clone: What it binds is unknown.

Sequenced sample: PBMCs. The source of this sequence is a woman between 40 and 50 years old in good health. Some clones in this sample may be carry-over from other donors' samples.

The CDR3: CASSTQRPGSADTQYF. The CDR3, as DNA: TGTGCCAGCAGCACCCAGCGGCCCGGGTCCGCAGATACGCAGTATTTT. The V call is TRBV7-9, the J call TRBJ2-3; TRBD2 might be the D (5 bases). V lost 5 bases and J lost 4, with 19 bases in between. Germline-derived CDR1 and CDR2 are SEHNR and FQNEAQ (reference sequence). The CDR3 is 16 residues long.